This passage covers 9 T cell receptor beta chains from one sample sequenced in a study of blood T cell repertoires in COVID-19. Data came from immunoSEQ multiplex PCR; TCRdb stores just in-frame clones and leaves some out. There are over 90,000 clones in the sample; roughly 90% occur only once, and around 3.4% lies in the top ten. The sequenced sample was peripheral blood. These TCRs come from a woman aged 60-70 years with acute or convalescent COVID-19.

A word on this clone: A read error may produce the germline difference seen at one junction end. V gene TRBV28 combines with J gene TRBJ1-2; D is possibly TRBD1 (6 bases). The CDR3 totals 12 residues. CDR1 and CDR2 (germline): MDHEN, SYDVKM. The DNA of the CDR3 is TGTGCCAGCAGTGGACAGAGCTATCGCTACACCTTC. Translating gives CASSGQSYRYTF.

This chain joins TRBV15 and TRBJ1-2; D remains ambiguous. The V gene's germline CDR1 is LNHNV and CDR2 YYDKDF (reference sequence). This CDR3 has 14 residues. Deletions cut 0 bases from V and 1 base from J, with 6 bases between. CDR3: CATSRDPINYGYTF. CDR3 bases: TGTGCCACCAGCAGAGATCCCATTAACTATGGCTACACCTTC.

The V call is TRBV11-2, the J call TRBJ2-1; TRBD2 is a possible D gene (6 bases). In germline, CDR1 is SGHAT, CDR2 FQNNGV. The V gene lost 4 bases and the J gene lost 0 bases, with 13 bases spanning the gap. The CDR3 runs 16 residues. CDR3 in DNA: TGTGCCAGCAGCTGGGGTGGGGGGACCTCCTACAATGAGCAGTTCTTC. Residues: CASSWGGGTSYNEQFF.

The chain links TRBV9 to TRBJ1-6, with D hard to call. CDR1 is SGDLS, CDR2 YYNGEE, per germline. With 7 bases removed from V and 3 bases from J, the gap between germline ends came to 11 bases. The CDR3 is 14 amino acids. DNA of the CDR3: TGTGCCAGCCGGGGAACAAGCTATAATTCACCCCTCCACTTT. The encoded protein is CASRGTSYNSPLHF.

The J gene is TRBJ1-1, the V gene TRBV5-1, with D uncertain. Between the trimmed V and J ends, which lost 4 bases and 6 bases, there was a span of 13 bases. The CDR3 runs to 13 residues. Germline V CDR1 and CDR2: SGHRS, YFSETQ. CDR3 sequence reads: CASSRAARAEAFF. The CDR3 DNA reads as TGCGCCAGCAGCCGAGCCGCGAGGGCTGAAGCTTTCTTT.

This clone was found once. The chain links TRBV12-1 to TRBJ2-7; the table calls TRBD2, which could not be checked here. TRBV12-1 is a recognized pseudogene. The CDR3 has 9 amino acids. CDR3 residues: CAPVPEQYF. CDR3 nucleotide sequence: TGTGCCCCCGTTCCGGAGCAGTACTTC.

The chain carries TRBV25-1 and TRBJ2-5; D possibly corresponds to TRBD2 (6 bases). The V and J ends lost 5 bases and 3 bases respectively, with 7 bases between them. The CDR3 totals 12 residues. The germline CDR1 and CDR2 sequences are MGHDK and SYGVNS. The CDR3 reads CASSWEEETQYF. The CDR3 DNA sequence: TGTGCCAGCAGTTGGGAGGAAGAGACCCAGTACTTC. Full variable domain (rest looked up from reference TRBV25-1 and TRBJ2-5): EADIYQTPRYLVIGTGKKITLECSQTMGHDKMYWYQQDPGMELHLIHYSYGVNSTEKGDLSSESTVSRIRTEHFPLTLESARPSHTSQYLCASSWEEETQYFGPGTRLLVL.

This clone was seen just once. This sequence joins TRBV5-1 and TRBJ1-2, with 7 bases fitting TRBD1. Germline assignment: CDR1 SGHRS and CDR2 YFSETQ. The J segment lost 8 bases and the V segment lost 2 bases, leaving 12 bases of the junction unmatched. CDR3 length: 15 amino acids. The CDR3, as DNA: TGCGCCAGCAGCTTACAGGGGACGGGGATGAGGGGCTACACCTTC. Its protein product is CASSLQGTGMRGYTF.

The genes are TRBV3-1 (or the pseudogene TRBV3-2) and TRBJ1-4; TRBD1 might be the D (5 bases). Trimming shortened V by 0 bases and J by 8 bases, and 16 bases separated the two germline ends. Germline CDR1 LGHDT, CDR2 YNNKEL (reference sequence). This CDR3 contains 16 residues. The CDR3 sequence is CASSQDGADLREKLFF. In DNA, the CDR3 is TGTGCCAGCAGCCAAGATGGGGCAGACCTAAGGGAAAAACTGTTTTTT.